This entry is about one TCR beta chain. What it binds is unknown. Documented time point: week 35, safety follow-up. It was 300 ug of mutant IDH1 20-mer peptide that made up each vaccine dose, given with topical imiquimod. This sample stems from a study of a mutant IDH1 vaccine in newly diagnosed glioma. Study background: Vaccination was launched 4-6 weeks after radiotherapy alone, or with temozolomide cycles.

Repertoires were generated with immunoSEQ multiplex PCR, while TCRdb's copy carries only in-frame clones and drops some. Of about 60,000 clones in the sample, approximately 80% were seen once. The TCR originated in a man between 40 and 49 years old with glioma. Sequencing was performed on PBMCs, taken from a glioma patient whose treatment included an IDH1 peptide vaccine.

The CDR3 sequence: CASSTVTGASYGYTF. The CDR3 coding sequence is TGTGCCAGCAGTACTGTAACGGGGGCGAGCTATGGCTACACCTTC. The chain carries TRBV6-6 and TRBJ1-2; D may be TRBD1 (6 bases). The V end was cut by 5 bases, the J end by 4 bases, with 17 bases between. In germline, CDR1 is MNHNY, CDR2 SVGAGI (reference sequence). The CDR3 has 15 amino acids.